This T cell receptor beta chain stems from a study of T-cell reconstitution after alpha-beta-depleted transplantation in children. The CDR3 is 16 amino acids. The germline gives CDR1 LGHDT, CDR2 YNNKEL (reference sequence). V shed 0 bases and J shed 4 bases, with 13 bases lying between them. Preparation of the TCRbeta library involved a method that used unique molecular identifiers. Using its own MiXCR run on the PCR reads, TCRdb lists one record per CDR3 protein. Among about 17,000 distinct CDR3 sequences, around 12% were seen once, and the ten largest hold about 71%. The starting material was PBMCs, mostly from graft donor cells, obtained 180 days after TCRalphabeta/CD19-depleted stem cell transplant. The sequence was collected from a boy in the first two years of life who had a stem cell transplant for Wiskott-Aldrich syndrome, so the T cells may come from the graft donor. This chain links TRBV3-1 with TRBJ2-1; D might be TRBD1 (5 bases). DNA for the CDR3: TGTGCCAGCAGCCAAGAGCTTCGCAGGGTTTACAATGAGCAGTTCTTC. Translating gives CASSQELRRVYNEQFF.